The text below deals with one TCR beta chain. Its matching antigen is unknown. The data were obtained in a study of siplizumab effects on memory and regulatory T cells. The assay looked at about 97,000 TCR templates in each sample. TCRdb's copy holds only in-frame clones and misses some; the assay was immunoSEQ multiplex PCR. The sample lists some 97,000 clones, 91% seen once, with roughly 2.6% in the top ten. The study, taken as a whole, reports: Naive T cells seemed more diverse than memory cells and seemed major alloresponse contributors. No naive or memory phenotype could be assigned to roughly 75-96% of proliferating clones.

Trimming took 5 bases from V and 3 from J, leaving 14 bases between them. Germline loops: CDR1 MNHEY, CDR2 SMNVEV (reference sequence). CDR3 length equals 14 residues. This chain uses TRBV27 with TRBJ2-7; D may match TRBD1 or TRBD2 (5 bases each). Sequenced: CD4+ T cells sorted from blood. The clonotype originates from a human donor in good health. Some clones in this sample may be carry-over from other donors' samples. CDR3 loop: CASSPPGRIYEQYF. CDR3 DNA: TGTGCCAGCAGTCCGCCGGGACGGATCTACGAGCAGTACTTC.